Below are 8 T cell receptor beta chains sequenced from a single sample in a study of T cell responses to AZD1222 COVID-19 vaccine. TCRdb's table, derived via immunoSEQ multiplex PCR, lists solely in-frame clones and lacks some. The sample records approximately 65,000 clones, approximately 83% being singletons. The sequencing used peripheral blood, collected on day 0 of AZD1222 vaccination. The receptors originated from an adult in good health.

The chain uses TRBV5-4 and TRBJ2-1; D uncertain. Trimming cost V 0 bases and J 0 bases, with 7 bases left between them. CDR3 size: 15 residues. Germline V lookup: CDR1 SGHNT, CDR2 YYREEE (reference sequence). CDR3 sequence (DNA): TGTGCCAGCAGCTTGGGCTCTAGCTCCTACAATGAGCAGTTCTTC. Translated: CASSLGSSSYNEQFF.

V and J are TRBV6-1 and TRBJ2-2; 9 bases line up with TRBD1. This CDR3 region has 15 residues. The germline CDR1 and CDR2 sequences are MNHNS and SASEGT. J gave up 7 bases and V 3 bases, and 6 bases lay outside the gene matches. The DNA for the CDR3 is TGTGCCAGCAGTGAGGGGACAGGGAACGACGGGGAGCTGTTTTTT. Its translation: CASSEGTGNDGELFF.

The chain has TRBV30 and TRBJ1-6; D unclear. The germline V gene encodes CDR1 GTSNPN and CDR2 SVGIG (reference sequence). The CDR3 is 13 residues long. V was clipped by 1 base and J by 10 bases, with 11 bases between them. The CDR3 DNA reads as TGTGCCTGGAGTGCGGAGGGTGGGTCACCCCTCCACTTT. Its protein product is CAWSAEGGSPLHF. Based on the CDR3 plus reference TRBV30 and TRBJ1-6, the full variable domain is SQTIHQWPATLVQPVGSPLSLECTVEGTSNPNLYWYRQAAGRGLQLLFYSVGIGQISSEVPQNLSASRPQDRQFILSSKKLLLSDSGFYLCAWSAEGGSPLHFGNGTRLTVT.

This chain links TRBV28 with TRBJ2-7; TRBD1 matches at 8 bases. The CDR3 is 15 amino acids. J was trimmed by 3 bases and V by 1 base; bases with no gene match: 5. Germline-derived CDR1 and CDR2 are MDHEN and SYDVKM. CDR3 nucleotides: TGTGCCAGCAGTTTATCTTGGACAGGGAGCTACGAGCAGTACTTC. Translation gives CASSLSWTGSYEQYF.

The chain uses TRBV28 and TRBJ1-5; D unclear. Trimming removed 7 bases at V and 7 bases at J, with 17 bases between. The CDR3 is made up of 14 amino acids. Per germline, CDR1 MDHEN and CDR2 SYDVKM. CDR3 sequence reads: CASIGGGQGQPQHF. The CDR3, as DNA: TGTGCCAGCATAGGAGGAGGGCAAGGACAGCCCCAGCATTTT.

This rearrangement joins TRBV7-7 to TRBJ2-7; 12 bases map to TRBD1. V gave up 5 bases and J gave up 5 bases; unmatched junction bases: 7. The CDR3 extends over 15 amino acids. The germline CDR1 and CDR2 sequences are SSHAT and FNYEAQ (reference sequence). CDR3 in amino acids: CASSLGTGGVNEQYF. The CDR3 DNA reads TGTGCCAGCAGCCTTGGGACAGGGGGCGTCAACGAGCAGTACTTC. Full variable domain (remainder filled in from reference TRBV7-7 and TRBJ2-7): GAGVSQSPRYKVTKRGQDVTLRCDPISSHATLYWYQQALGQGPEFLTYFNYEAQPDKSGLPSDRFSAERPEGSISTLTIQRTEQRDSAMYRCASSLGTGGVNEQYFGPGTRLTVT.

The chain carries TRBV7-2 and TRBJ2-7; D gene ambiguous. CDR1 and CDR2 from the germline V gene are SGHTA and FQGNSA. Trimming left V 5 bases short and J 2 bases short, with 13 bases between. CDR3 length: 14 residues. The CDR3 sequence is CASSPQTGAYEQYF. The DNA for the CDR3 is TGTGCCAGCAGCCCCCAGACTGGAGCCTACGAGCAGTACTTC.

As for this clone: The same CDR3 is also encoded by other DNA sequences in this sample. The gene calls are TRBV29-1 and TRBJ1-5, with D unresolved. Germline assignment: CDR1 SQVTM and CDR2 ANQGSEA. The CDR3 is 14 residues long. The V gene lost 6 bases and the J gene lost 0 bases, with 12 bases spanning the gap. The CDR3 region is CSVPGGNSNQPQHF. Written as DNA, the CDR3 is TGCAGCGTCCCCGGAGGTAATAGCAATCAGCCCCAGCATTTT.